Shown below are 23 T cell receptor beta chains from a single sample sequenced in a study of vaccination effects on CD4 cells after COVID-19. Prior to sequencing, the ViraFEST assay stimulated PBMC with viral peptide pools, which expanded the antigen-specific CD4+ T cells. CD4+ T cells were isolated after about nine days of culture. Prior SARS-CoV-2 infection was absent in the vaccine recipients, as shown by negative nucleocapsid antibodies. The antigens of these receptors remain unknown. Produced via immunoSEQ multiplex PCR; TCRdb's table is partial and in-frame only. Among 35,000 to 50,000 clones listed, roughly 82% were seen once. The starting material was CD4+ T cells from PBMCs cultured with HCoV-NL63 spike peptides, obtained before COVID-19 vaccination. The receptors originated from a human donor who received a COVID-19 vaccine.

V usage is TRBV2 and J usage is TRBJ1-2; TRBD1 matches at 8 bases. Unmatched junction bases numbered 4, after V lost 2 bases and J lost 2 bases. The CDR3 totals 15 residues. The germline V gene encodes CDR1 SNHLY and CDR2 FYNNEI. CDR3 DNA sequence: TGTGCCAGCAGTGAAAACAGGGGGATGAACTATGGCTACACCTTC. Translating it yields CASSENRGMNYGYTF.

V and J are TRBV5-1 and TRBJ1-1; 8 bases map to TRBD1. The germline V gene encodes CDR1 SGHRS and CDR2 YFSETQ. The CDR3 has 16 amino acids. Trimming cost V 0 bases and J 6 bases; bases outside gene matches: 10. In nucleotides, the CDR3 is TGCGCCAGCAGCTTGGTAGGACAGGGCCATTACCCTGAAGCTTTCTTT. It is translated as CASSLVGQGHYPEAFF.

The rearrangement uses TRBV6-2 or TRBV6-3 and TRBJ2-1; 8 positions agree with TRBD2. CDR3 length: 16 amino acids. Trimming took 6 bases from V and 0 from J; bases not matched to a gene: 7. Germline CDR1 and CDR2: MNHEY and SVGEGT. The CDR3 loop is CASSDPGTSSYNEQFF. The CDR3 coding sequence is TGTGCCAGCAGCGACCCCGGGACTAGCTCCTACAATGAGCAGTTCTTC.

This chain links TRBV2 with TRBJ2-7; either TRBD1 or TRBD2 may fit D (5 bases each). The germline CDR1 and CDR2 sequences are SNHLY and FYNNEI. The V and J ends lost 8 bases and 2 bases respectively, with 16 bases between them. CDR3 length: 14 residues. The CDR3 nucleotides read TGTGCCAGCGAGGGTCGGGGCTTCCCCTACGAGCAGTACGTC. It encodes CASEGRGFPYEQYV.

The chain carries TRBV5-1 and TRBJ2-3; tentatively, D is TRBD2 (6 bases). Germline V gene sequence: CDR1 SGHRS, CDR2 YFSETQ. The V gene lost 1 base and the J gene lost 5 bases, with 11 bases spanning the gap. CDR3 length equals 14 residues. The CDR3 loop is CASSLRGTEDTQYF. The DNA of the CDR3 is TGCGCCAGCAGCTTGCGGGGGACGGAAGATACGCAGTATTTT.

This clone was detected only a few times. This sequence joins TRBV19 and TRBJ2-1, with 13 bases matching TRBD2. V dropped 9 bases and J dropped 6; count of bases not matched to a gene: 2. The CDR3 contains 13 residues. CDR1 is LNHDA and CDR2 is SQIVND in the germline V gene (reference sequence). The CDR3, as DNA: TGTGCCAGCCGACTAGCGGGGGGCAATGAGCAGTTCTTC. As protein: CASRLAGGNEQFF.

CDR3 sequence: CATSPGWGLNNEQFF. CDR3 nucleotide sequence: TGTGCCACCAGTCCGGGCTGGGGCCTAAACAATGAGCAGTTCTTC. The V and J genes are TRBV24-1 and TRBJ2-1; maybe TRBD1 (5 bases). The V gene's germline CDR1 is KGHDR and CDR2 SFDVKD. CDR3 length: 15 amino acids. The V end lost 6 bases, the J end lost 5 bases, and 16 bases lay between the germline ends.

The rearrangement uses TRBV6-6 and TRBJ2-4; TRBD1 aligns across 8 bases. The germline V gene has CDR1 MNHNY and CDR2 SVGAGI (reference sequence). V lost 6 bases to trimming and J lost 4 bases; unmatched junction nucleotides: 2. This CDR3 contains 13 residues. The DNA of the CDR3 is TGTGCCAGCAGGGGACAGGCGAAAAACATTCAGTACTTC. It codes for CASRGQAKNIQYF.

The chain carries TRBV2 and TRBJ2-1, with 11 bases matching TRBD2. The germline V gene has CDR1 SNHLY and CDR2 FYNNEI. Losses at the gene ends were 6 bases for V and 6 bases for J; bases not matched to a gene: 7. The CDR3 has 15 residues. The CDR3 coding sequence is TGTGCCAGCAGACACTTAGCGGGGGGGAGCAATGAGCAGTTCTTC. Residues: CASRHLAGGSNEQFF.

This clone showed up just a few times. The CDR3 loop reads CASSYSTGTLSNQPQHF. The CDR3 coding sequence is TGTGCCAGCAGTTACTCGACCGGGACACTTAGCAATCAGCCCCAGCATTTT. V gene TRBV6-2 or TRBV6-3 combines with J gene TRBJ1-5; a possible D gene is TRBD1 (6 bases). The germline V and J ends were trimmed by 0 bases and 0 bases, with 12 bases remaining between them. Germline V gene data show CDR1 as MNHEY and CDR2 as SVGEGT. This CDR3 contains 17 residues.

The rearrangement uses TRBV5-1 and TRBJ2-5; the D gene is possibly TRBD1 (5 bases). From germline, CDR1 is SGHRS and CDR2 YFSETQ. The CDR3 is 15 amino acids. V was shortened by 4 bases and J by 5 bases, with 18 bases between the two germline ends. The CDR3, as DNA: TGCGCCAGCAGCCCGATTGGGCAGGGCGGTGAGACCCAGTACTTC. This gives the protein CASSPIGQGGETQYF.

This clone was seen only once. The rearrangement uses TRBV2 and TRBJ2-1, with 9 bases aligning to TRBD1. The CDR3 loop spans 14 amino acids. The junction had 4 bases not matched to a gene; V was cut back by 6 bases and J by 4 bases. Germline CDR1 SNHLY, CDR2 FYNNEI. Here the CDR3 DNA reads TGTGCCAGCAGGCCGGGACAGGGTTACAATGAGCAGTTCTTC. It is translated as CASRPGQGYNEQFF. Variable domain in full (rest from reference TRBV2 and TRBJ2-1): EPEVTQTPSHQVTQMGQEVILRCVPISNHLYFYWYRQILGQKVEFLVSFYNNEISEKSEIFDDQFSVERPDGSNFTLKIRSTKLEDSAMYFCASRPGQGYNEQFFGPGTRLTVL.

The CDR3 DNA reads TGTGCCAGCAGTTTTTCGTACACTGAAGCTTTCTTT. Its protein product is CASSFSYTEAFF. The chain couples TRBV28 to TRBJ1-1; no firm D call. CDR1 is MDHEN, CDR2 SYDVKM, per germline. Trimming took 3 bases from V and 3 from J, leaving 5 bases between them. The CDR3 contains 12 residues.

The chain links TRBV6-6 to TRBJ2-7, with D unresolved. Germline assignment: CDR1 MNHNY and CDR2 SVGAGI (reference sequence). This CDR3 contains 14 residues. V was shortened by 5 bases and J by 5 bases, with 16 bases between the two germline ends. This CDR3 is CASSTSKARNEQYV. Here the CDR3 DNA reads TGTGCCAGCAGTACCTCCAAAGCTAGGAACGAGCAGTACGTC.

This clone has only a few counts. The chain's CDR3 is CASSMRTGTGEQYV. The CDR3 DNA sequence: TGTGCCAGTAGTATGCGGACAGGGACGGGCGAGCAGTACGTC. The chain employs TRBV19 and TRBJ2-7, with 8 bases lining up with TRBD1. With 3 bases clipped from V and 6 bases from J, the junction kept 7 bases outside the gene matches. Germline V lookup: CDR1 LNHDA, CDR2 SQIVND (reference sequence). The CDR3 has 14 residues.

V usage is TRBV3-1 (or the pseudogene TRBV3-2) and J usage is TRBJ2-5; D perhaps matches TRBD1 (6 bases). The V and J ends lost 5 bases and 9 bases respectively, with 22 bases between them. Germline lookup yields CDR1 LGHDT and CDR2 YNNKEL (reference sequence). The CDR3 is made up of 15 amino acids. DNA of the CDR3: TGTGCCAGCAGCGACCACGGGACCCCCGCAGGGGCCCAGTACTTC. Translated, it gives CASSDHGTPAGAQYF.

V usage is TRBV6-5 and J usage is TRBJ2-7, with D perhaps matching TRBD2 (5 bases). CDR1 MNHEY and CDR2 SVGAGI come from the germline V gene. V dropped 6 bases and J dropped 0 bases, with 15 bases sitting between them. The CDR3 is 15 amino acids. Here the CDR3 DNA reads TGTGCCAGCAGGCCCAGCGGAGTACACTCCTACGAGCAGTACGTC. Protein: CASRPSGVHSYEQYV.

The chain employs TRBV2 and TRBJ1-1; perhaps TRBD1 as D (5 bases). This CDR3 is 13 amino acids long. Germline V gene lookup returns CDR1 SNHLY and CDR2 FYNNEI. Trimming pared 7 bases from V and 0 bases from J, leaving 9 bases between. The DNA for the CDR3 is TGTGCCAGCAAAAGGGGATTGAACACTGAAGCTTTCTTT. It specifies CASKRGLNTEAFF.

V usage is TRBV12-3 or TRBV12-4 and J usage is TRBJ1-1; D gene ambiguous. The length of the CDR3 is 12 residues. V was clipped by 3 bases and J by 4 bases, with 6 bases between them. CDR3 region: CASSFLGTEAFF. CDR3 DNA: TGTGCCAGCAGTTTCTTGGGCACTGAAGCTTTCTTT.

In its sample, this clone was seen a few times. V is TRBV30 and J is TRBJ1-3; no clear D. Germline V CDR1 and CDR2: GTSNPN, SVGIG (reference sequence). The length of the CDR3 is 12 residues. The V and J ends lost 5 bases and 2 bases respectively, with 7 bases between them. Here the CDR3 DNA reads TGTGCCTGGGGTCCAACTGGAAACACCATATATTTT. This gives the protein CAWGPTGNTIYF.

The rearrangement uses TRBV18 and TRBJ1-3; weak D call: TRBD1 (6 bases). CDR1 is KGHSH and CDR2 is LQKENI in the germline V gene. The CDR3 is 16 amino acids. Trimming took 0 bases from V and 2 from J, leaving 11 bases between them. Here the CDR3 DNA reads TGTGCCAGCTCACCACCGAACAGGGAGGCTGGAAACACCATATATTTT. Residues: CASSPPNREAGNTIYF.

The CDR3, as DNA: TGTGCCAGCAGCGAAACGGGGAAACCTCTCCGTTCCGAGCAGTACGTC. Translation gives CASSETGKPLRSEQYV. V gene TRBV5-6 combines with J gene TRBJ2-7; D possibly corresponds to TRBD2 (5 bases). V was cut by 4 bases and J by 6 bases, with 23 bases left in between. The CDR3 runs 16 residues. Germline CDR1 SGHDT, CDR2 YYEEEE.

This chain connects TRBV7-9 to TRBJ2-3, with 7 bases matching TRBD2. The CDR3 is made up of 16 amino acids. J lost 0 bases, V lost 2 bases, and 5 bases had no gene match. CDR1 is SEHNR, CDR2 FQNEAQ, per germline (reference sequence). The CDR3 coding sequence is TGTGCCAGCAGCTTATTTTCTAGCGGTAGCACAGATACGCAGTATTTT. Amino acid sequence: CASSLFSSGSTDTQYF. Drawing the rest from reference TRBV7-9 and TRBJ2-3, the complete variable domain is DTGVSQNPRHKITKRGQNVTFRCDPISEHNRLYWYRQTLGQGPEFLTYFQNEAQLEKSRLLSDRFSAERPKGSFSTLEIQRTEQGDSAMYLCASSLFSSGSTDTQYFGPGTRLTVL.